What follows are 13 T cell receptor beta chains derived from one specimen sequenced in a study of technical replicates of blood from a few donors. The data were produced by immunoSEQ multiplex PCR, yet TCRdb's version contains in-frame clones alone and is incomplete. This table has tens of thousands of clones, about 98% appearing once. Material for sequencing was T cells isolated from PBMCs. The source is a human donor in good health.

The V and J genes are TRBV7-9 and TRBJ2-5; 10 bases align to TRBD1. The V gene's germline CDR1 is SEHNR and CDR2 FQNEAQ (reference sequence). The CDR3 totals 15 residues. With V trimmed by 6 bases and J by 4 bases, 8 bases remained unmatched. Here the CDR3 reads CASRTPGQGTETQYF. The CDR3 nucleotides are TGTGCCAGCAGGACTCCGGGACAGGGGACAGAGACCCAGTACTTC.

The chain is built from TRBV5-1 and TRBJ2-7, with 8 bases fitting TRBD2. Germline V lookup: CDR1 SGHRS, CDR2 YFSETQ. The CDR3 contains 16 residues. Trimming at V came to 2 bases and at J to 7 bases, leaving 14 bases not matched to a gene. The CDR3 sequence: CASSLLPTPGLEEQYF. CDR3 DNA: TGCGCCAGCAGCTTACTACCCACACCGGGACTAGAAGAGCAGTACTTC.

The gene calls are TRBV5-1 and TRBJ2-2, with D hard to call. The CDR3 runs 15 residues. V was pared by 6 bases and J by 0 bases, with 12 bases between. CDR1 is SGHRS and CDR2 is YFSETQ in the germline V gene. CDR3 DNA sequence: TGCGCCAGCAAGTTAAGTGACTCGAACACCGGGGAGCTGTTTTTT. Translating gives CASKLSDSNTGELFF.

The rearrangement links TRBV27 to TRBJ2-5; 14 positions agree with TRBD2. This CDR3 region has 16 residues. The V gene's germline CDR1 is MNHEY and CDR2 SMNVEV (reference sequence). V gave up 5 bases and J gave up 5 bases; unmatched junction bases: 7. CDR3 sequence reads: CASSPRLAGGRETQYF. CDR3 in DNA: TGTGCCAGCAGTCCTCGACTAGCGGGAGGGCGGGAGACCCAGTACTTC.

The chain recombines TRBV2 with TRBJ2-7; 7 nucleotides line up with TRBD2. V was pared by 5 bases and J by 5 bases, with 6 bases of the junction left unmatched. Germline CDR1 SNHLY, CDR2 FYNNEI. The CDR3 extends over 13 amino acids. The CDR3 region has the DNA TGTGCCAGCAGTTCCGGGACTATACACGAGCAGTACTTC. Translation gives CASSSGTIHEQYF.

The J gene is TRBJ1-2, the V gene TRBV6-5; 8 bases line up with TRBD1. Germline V lookup: CDR1 MNHEY, CDR2 SVGAGI. Trimming took 4 bases from V and 4 from J; bases not matched to a gene: 8. This CDR3 contains 15 residues. CDR3 coding DNA: TGTGCCAGCAGTTTACAATCACAGGGGGGCTATGGCTACACCTTC. This sequence encodes CASSLQSQGGYGYTF.

The CDR3 bases are TGTGCCACCCTAGCTGGAAACACCATATATTTT. It yields the protein CATLAGNTIYF. The chain employs TRBV6-5 and TRBJ1-3; D unresolved. The V end was cut by 10 bases, the J end by 2 bases, with 6 bases between. Germline lookup yields CDR1 MNHEY and CDR2 SVGAGI. CDR3 length: 11 residues.

The genes are TRBV11-2 and TRBJ2-3, with TRBD2 matching 12 bases. Germline V CDR1 and CDR2: SGHAT, FQNNGV. CDR3 size: 14 residues. V trimming: 5 bases; J trimming: 5 bases; junction bases outside the gene matches: 2. CDR3 sequence reads: CASSLGLAGDTQYF. DNA of the CDR3: TGTGCCAGCAGCCTGGGACTAGCGGGAGATACGCAGTATTTT.

This chain joins TRBV20-1 and TRBJ2-1; the D gene is possibly TRBD1 (6 bases). Germline CDR1 and CDR2: DFQATT and SNEGSKA (reference sequence). The V gene lost 3 bases and the J gene lost 7 bases, with 7 bases spanning the gap. CDR3 size: 11 residues. CDR3 DNA: TGCAGTGCTAGCAGGGGAAATGAGCAGTTCTTC. Translating gives CSASRGNEQFF.

The V and J genes are TRBV29-1 and TRBJ2-2, with 8 positions matching TRBD2. Germline V gene sequence: CDR1 SQVTM, CDR2 ANQGSEA. CDR3 length: 20 amino acids. The V gene end was trimmed by 4 bases and the J gene end by 0 bases; junction bases not matched to a gene: 19. This CDR3 reads CSVGWRLALPEPPNTGELFF. CDR3 in DNA: TGCAGCGTTGGCTGGCGACTAGCGCTACCCGAACCTCCGAACACCGGGGAGCTGTTTTTT.

The chain combines TRBV20-1 with TRBJ1-3; D is unclear. The ends were cut back, 5 bases at V and 4 bases at J, with 3 bases in the middle. Germline assignment: CDR1 DFQATT and CDR2 SNEGSKA (reference sequence). This CDR3 comprises 10 residues. CDR3 DNA: TGCAGTGCTGAGGGAAACACCATATATTTT. Translation: CSAEGNTIYF.

This chain connects TRBV6-5 to TRBJ2-7; 8 positions match TRBD1. The CDR3 is made up of 15 amino acids. Germline V gene data show CDR1 as MNHEY and CDR2 as SVGAGI. V gave up 4 bases and J gave up 3 bases; unmatched junction bases: 8. The DNA of the CDR3 is TGTGCCAGCAGTTCCCCCGGGACAGGCTTCTACGAGCAGTACTTC. This encodes CASSSPGTGFYEQYF.

This clone has only one observation. The CDR3 loop reads CASRPSHRSGHPYEQYF. The CDR3 region has the DNA TGTGCCAGCAGACCTAGTCACCGATCGGGACACCCATACGAGCAGTACTTC. V is TRBV25-1 and J is TRBJ2-7; tentatively, D is TRBD1 (6 bases). Germline CDR1 reads MGHDK; CDR2 reads SYGVNS. CDR3 length: 17 amino acids. Trimming pared 6 bases from V and 4 bases from J, leaving 25 bases between.